Listed below are T cell receptor beta chains from one sample, sequenced in a study of shared clonotypes between healthy human individuals. Profiling relied on immunoSEQ multiplex PCR, and the TCRdb table lists in-frame clones only, not all of them. The sample has about 1 million clones, roughly 80% seen once; the top ten hold about 1.5%. Sequences were obtained from memory CD4+ T cells sorted from blood. The receptors shown here come from a young man in good health. Both conserved end residues are part of each CDR3. The order of the fields is J gene, clone size, V gene, D gene, CDR3 protein, CDR3 DNA. A D gene is named only where the DNA matches it firmly. The size field is filled for only some rows; it gives once, few, many or a size class.

>TRBJ1-5|.|TRBV6-6|.
CASSYGGGGNQPQHF
TGTGCCAGCAGTTACGGGGGAGGTGGCAATCAGCCCCAGCATTTT
>TRBJ2-7|.|TRBV20-1|.
CSAGDGYEQYF
TGCAGTGCTGGGGACGGATACGAGCAGTACTTC
>TRBJ2-1|once|TRBV20-1|.
CSARDRDWPFF
TGCAGTGCTAGAGACAGGGATTGGCCGTTCTTC
>TRBJ2-1|once|TRBV10-2|.
CASRGQGHDSNEQFF
TGCGCCAGCAGAGGTCAGGGGCACGACTCTAATGAGCAGTTCTTC
>TRBJ1-2|.|TRBV4-3|.
CASSQDIRSLIYGYTF
TGCGCCAGCAGCCAAGATATACGGTCCTTGATTTATGGCTACACCTTC
>TRBJ1-6|.|TRBV7-9|.
CASSLEVSRGSPLHF
TGTGCCAGCAGCTTAGAGGTTTCCAGGGGTTCACCCCTCCACTTT
>TRBJ1-5|.|TRBV30|.
CAWSGDSIVHF
TGTGCCTGGAGTGGAGACAGTATAGTGCATTTT
>TRBJ1-1|.|TRBV28|TRBD1
CASSLPRQGDTEAFF
TGTGCCAGCAGTTTACCTCGACAGGGAGACACTGAAGCTTTCTTT
>TRBJ2-7|.|TRBV2|.
CASSREASEQYF
TGTGCCAGCAGTAGGGAGGCAAGCGAGCAGTACTTC
>TRBJ2-7|.|TRBV28|.
CASSYKTGPYEQYF
TGTGCCAGCAGTTACAAGACAGGCCCCTACGAGCAGTACTTC
>TRBJ2-1|.|TRBV5-6|.
CASSPPANSYNEQFF
TGTGCCAGCAGCCCCCCGGCTAACTCCTACAATGAGCAGTTCTTC
>TRBJ1-3|.|TRBV7-2|.
CASSLSYSGNTIYF
TGTGCCAGCAGTCTTAGTTACTCTGGAAACACCATATATTTT
>TRBJ2-2|.|TRBV30|TRBD1
CAWSQTGGKSGELFF
TGTGCCTGGAGTCAAACAGGGGGCAAGTCCGGGGAGCTGTTTTTT
>TRBJ2-7|.|TRBV28|.
CASSLSSLATHEQYF
TGTGCCAGCAGTTTATCCTCCCTAGCGACCCACGAGCAGTACTTC
>TRBJ2-3|many|TRBV27|.
CASSLSSTDTQYF
TGTGCCAGCAGTTTATCTAGCACAGATACGCAGTATTTT
>TRBJ1-1|.|TRBV18|.
CASSPILGGAAEAFF
TGTGCCAGCTCACCAATTTTGGGGGGTGCGGCTGAAGCTTTCTTT
>TRBJ2-7|.|TRBV11-2|.
CASSPIGSYEQYF
TGTGCCAGCAGTCCTATCGGGTCCTACGAGCAGTACTTC
>TRBJ2-7|.|TRBV7-7|.
CASSLDRTSYEQYF
TGTGCTAGCAGCTTGGACAGAACCTCCTACGAGCAGTACTTC
>TRBJ2-2|.|TRBV10-1|.
CASSRDSQNTGELFF
TGCGCCAGCAGCCGGGACTCCCAGAACACCGGGGAGCTGTTTTTT
>TRBJ2-3|once|TRBV30|.
CAWSRREADTQYF
TGTGCCTGGAGTAGAAGGGAGGCAGATACGCAGTATTTT
>TRBJ1-2|.|TRBV5-1|TRBD1
CASSLGDRGGYTF
TGCGCCAGCAGCTTGGGGGACAGGGGTGGCTACACCTTC
>TRBJ1-5|.|TRBV5-6|TRBD1
CASSLGTGGMNNQPQHF
TGTGCCAGCAGCTTGGGTACAGGGGGCATGAACAATCAGCCCCAGCATTTT
>TRBJ2-4|.|TRBV4-1|.
CASSPVAARDIQYF
TGCGCCAGCAGCCCCGTGGCGGCGAGGGACATTCAGTACTTC
>TRBJ2-3|.|TRBV10-3|.
CASRGGREGDTQYF
TGTGCCAGCCGGGGCGGCCGGGAAGGAGATACGCAGTATTTT
>TRBJ2-4|.|TRBV10-2|.
CASSEQGGLSKNIQYF
TGCGCCAGCAGTGAGCAGGGGGGACTATCTAAAAACATTCAGTACTTC
>TRBJ1-2|few|TRBV5-4|TRBD1
CASSLGQGVQYGYTF
TGTGCCAGCAGCTTGGGCCAGGGGGTGCAGTATGGCTACACCTTC
>TRBJ2-7|.|TRBV21-1|.
CASSKVTGDHEQYF
TGTGCCAGCAGCAAAGTGACTGGGGACCACGAGCAGTACTTC
>TRBJ2-2|.|TRBV2|TRBD2
CASKLAGTDTGELFF
TGTGCCAGCAAACTAGCGGGGACCGACACCGGGGAGCTGTTTTTT
>TRBJ2-1|.|TRBV19|.
CASSMSGGRNNEQFF
TGTGCCAGTAGTATGAGTGGAGGTCGGAACAATGAGCAGTTCTTC
>TRBJ2-3|.|TRBV7-9|.
CASSSALSSQYF
TGTGCCAGCAGCTCCGCCTTGTCGTCCCAGTATTTT
>TRBJ1-5|few|TRBV30|.
CAWSHYGLDQPQHF
TGTGCCTGGAGTCATTATGGGTTAGATCAGCCCCAGCATTTT
>TRBJ1-1|.|TRBV29-1|.
CSVEAGAREAFF
TGCAGCGTTGAAGCCGGGGCGCGCGAAGCTTTCTTT
>TRBJ1-5|.|TRBV18|TRBD1
CASSPNTGDGNQPQHF
TGTGCCAGCTCACCAAACACAGGGGATGGCAATCAGCCCCAGCATTTT
>TRBJ1-5|.|TRBV19|.
CASRMGASNQPQHF
TGTGCCAGTAGAATGGGGGCAAGCAATCAGCCCCAGCATTTT
>TRBJ1-5|many|TRBV7-8|.
CASSFKGNQPQHF
TGTGCCAGCAGCTTTAAAGGGAATCAGCCCCAGCATTTT
>TRBJ2-5|.|TRBV6-1|TRBD2
CASSSSRGGGETQYF
TGTGCCAGCAGTTCCAGTCGGGGGGGAGGAGAGACCCAGTACTTC
>TRBJ2-7|.|TRBV20-1|.
CSASAGNEQYF
TGCAGTGCTAGTGCGGGAAACGAGCAGTACTTC
>TRBJ1-1|few|TRBV2|.
CASSGSGAEAFF
TGTGCCAGCAGTGGGTCGGGAGCTGAAGCTTTCTTT
>TRBJ2-7|.|TRBV6-6|.
CASSYVGVEQYF
TGTGCCAGCAGTTACGTAGGGGTTGAGCAGTACTTC
>TRBJ2-7|.|TRBV11-2|TRBD1
CASSLGQGHEQYF
TGTGCCAGCAGCCTTGGACAGGGCCACGAGCAGTACTTC
>TRBJ2-3|.|TRBV10-1|.
CASSDLGGFTDTQYF
TGCGCCAGCAGTGATTTAGGGGGATTCACAGATACGCAGTATTTT
>TRBJ2-2|few|TRBV12-5|.
CASGGRANTGELFF
TGTGCTAGTGGGGGCCGGGCGAACACCGGGGAGCTGTTTTTT
>TRBJ2-1|few|TRBV9|TRBD2
CASSVGLAGVNNEQFF
TGTGCCAGCAGCGTAGGCTTAGCGGGGGTGAACAATGAGCAGTTCTTC
>TRBJ1-3|.|TRBV5-1|TRBD1
CASSPDRGGNTIYF
TGCGCCAGCAGCCCCGACAGGGGTGGAAACACCATATATTTT
>TRBJ2-5|.|TRBV5-6|.
CASSWRQVGSGETQYF
TGTGCCAGCAGCTGGCGACAGGTCGGATCAGGGGAGACCCAGTACTTC
>TRBJ2-1|.|TRBV6-1|TRBD2
CASSEVTGGQHYNEQFF
TGTGCCAGCAGTGAAGTGACGGGAGGGCAGCACTACAATGAGCAGTTCTTC
>TRBJ2-1|.|TRBV5-4|TRBD1
CASSLVGQRSYNEQFF
TGTGCCAGCAGCTTGGTGGGACAGAGATCCTACAATGAGCAGTTCTTC
>TRBJ2-7|.|TRBV5-4|.
CASSLGAGAPYEQYF
TGTGCCAGCAGCTTGGGGGCGGGGGCCCCCTACGAGCAGTACTTC
>TRBJ1-2|.|TRBV2|.
CASIQGVSYGYTF
TGTGCCAGCATCCAGGGAGTTTCCTATGGCTACACCTTC
>TRBJ1-2|.|TRBV19|.
CASSISGNYGYTF
TGTGCCAGTAGTATTTCAGGGAACTATGGCTACACCTTC
>TRBJ1-5|.|TRBV6-1|.
CASSEGIRQPQHF
TGTGCCAGCAGTGAGGGGATACGTCAGCCCCAGCATTTT